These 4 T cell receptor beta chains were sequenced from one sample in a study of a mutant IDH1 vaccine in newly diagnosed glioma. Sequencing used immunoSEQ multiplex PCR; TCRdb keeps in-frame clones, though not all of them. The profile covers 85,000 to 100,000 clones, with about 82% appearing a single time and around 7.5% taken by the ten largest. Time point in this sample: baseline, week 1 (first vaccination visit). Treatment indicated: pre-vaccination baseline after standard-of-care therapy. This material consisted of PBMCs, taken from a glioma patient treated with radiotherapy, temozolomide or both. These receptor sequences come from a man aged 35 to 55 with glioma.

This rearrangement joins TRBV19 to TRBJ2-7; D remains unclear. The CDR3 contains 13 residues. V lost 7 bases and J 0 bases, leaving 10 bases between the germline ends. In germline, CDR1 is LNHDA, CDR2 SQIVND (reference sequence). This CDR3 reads CASTIFDSYEQYF. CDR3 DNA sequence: TGTGCCAGTACCATTTTCGACTCCTACGAGCAGTACTTC. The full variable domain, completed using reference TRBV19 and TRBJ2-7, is DGGITQSPKYLFRKEGQNVTLSCEQNLNHDAMYWYRQDPGQGLRLIYYSQIVNDFQKGDIAEGYSVSREKKESFPLTVTSAQKNPTAFYLCASTIFDSYEQYFGPGTRLTVT.

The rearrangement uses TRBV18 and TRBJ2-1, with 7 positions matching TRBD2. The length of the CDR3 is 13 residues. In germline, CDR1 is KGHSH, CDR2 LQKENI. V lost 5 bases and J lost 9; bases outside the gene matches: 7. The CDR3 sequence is CASSSLGGTEQFF. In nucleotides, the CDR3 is TGTGCCAGCTCATCATTGGGGGGGACTGAGCAGTTCTTC.

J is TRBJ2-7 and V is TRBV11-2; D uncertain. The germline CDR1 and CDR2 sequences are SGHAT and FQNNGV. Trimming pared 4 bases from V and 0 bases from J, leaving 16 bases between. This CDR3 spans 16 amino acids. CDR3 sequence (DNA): TGTGCCAGCAGCTCTCTGAGACTGACGAGCTCCTACGAGCAGTACTTC. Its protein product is CASSSLRLTSSYEQYF.

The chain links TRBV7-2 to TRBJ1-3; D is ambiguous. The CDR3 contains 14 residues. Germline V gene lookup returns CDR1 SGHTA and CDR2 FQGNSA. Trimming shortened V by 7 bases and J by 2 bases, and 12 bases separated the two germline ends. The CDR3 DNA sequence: TGTGCCAGCACTTGGGGTAGAGCTGGAAACACCATATATTTT. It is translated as CASTWGRAGNTIYF.